This TCR beta chain was sequenced for a study of blood T cell repertoires in COVID-19. Study at large: Donors in the United States, Italy and Spain gave samples during acute or convalescent COVID-19. The cDNA or gDNA used as material had been derived from T cells, B-cell-depleted T cells, or PBMCs.

Germline assignment: CDR1 SEHNR and CDR2 FQNEAQ (reference sequence). The CDR3 runs to 13 residues. The V and J ends lost 5 bases and 1 base respectively, with 9 bases between them. Clones were sequenced by immunoSEQ multiplex PCR, and TCRdb holds only the in-frame ones, with some missing. Here the sample spans 200,000 or so clones, roughly 84% being singletons. J is TRBJ2-7 and V is TRBV7-9; D remains unclear. The source material was peripheral blood. This clonotype was obtained from a man aged 40-49 years with active or convalescent COVID-19. CDR3 region: CASSLIASYEQYF. In DNA, the CDR3 is TGTGCCAGCAGCCTGATCGCGTCCTACGAGCAGTACTTC.